The 17 T cell receptor beta chains reported below all come from one sample, sequenced in a study of cytomegalovirus exposure and HLA in healthy donors. The PCR had 60 Vbeta and 13 Jbeta primers. Assay used: immunoSEQ multiplex PCR; TCRdb lists only in-frame clones, some missing. The sample shows about 130,000 clones, approximately 61% of them seen only once. The sequencing input was PBMCs. These receptors all come from a human donor in good health.

This chain connects TRBV27 to TRBJ2-1, with 12 nucleotides matching TRBD2. The CDR3 loop spans 17 amino acids. Germline V gives CDR1 MNHEY, CDR2 SMNVEV (reference sequence). The junction had 11 bases not matched to a gene; V was cut back by 5 bases and J by 6 bases. In DNA form, the CDR3 reads TGTGCCAGCAGTACCGCCCGGACTAGCGGGAAGATCAATGAGCAGTTCTTC. Translated: CASSTARTSGKINEQFF.

V and J are TRBV11-3 and TRBJ2-5, with TRBD2 matching over 12 bases. The V and J ends lost 4 bases and 4 bases, in that order; junction bases with no gene match: 1. The length of the CDR3 is 14 residues. Germline loops: CDR1 SGHNT, CDR2 YENEEA. The CDR3 DNA reads TGTGCCAGCAGCTCGACTAGCGGGAGAGAGACCCAGTACTTC. Translating it yields CASSSTSGRETQYF.

The chain joins TRBV7-9 to TRBJ1-2; no clear D gene. The CDR3 totals 12 residues. Trimming left V 7 bases short and J 4 bases short, with 10 bases between. The V gene's germline CDR1 is SEHNR and CDR2 FQNEAQ (reference sequence). CDR3 sequence (DNA): TGTGCCAGCATCAAAAGCGGCTATGGCTACACCTTC. Translation: CASIKSGYGYTF. Together with reference TRBV7-9 and TRBJ1-2, the CDR3 gives the full variable domain: DTGVSQNPRHKITKRGQNVTFRCDPISEHNRLYWYRQTLGQGPEFLTYFQNEAQLEKSRLLSDRFSAERPKGSFSTLEIQRTEQGDSAMYLCASIKSGYGYTFGSGTRLTVV.

This chain uses TRBV27 with TRBJ1-1; 9 bases fit TRBD1. The CDR3 loop spans 17 amino acids. The trim removed 5 bases at V and 3 bases at J, leaving 13 bases unmatched. Germline values: CDR1 MNHEY, CDR2 SMNVEV (reference sequence). The CDR3 DNA is TGTGCCAGCAGTCCGGGACAGGGTTCTGTTGCCCACACTGAAGCTTTCTTT. Translated: CASSPGQGSVAHTEAFF.

A few counts support this clone. The chain is built from TRBV2 and TRBJ2-1; possible D gene TRBD2, 6 bases. The CDR3 spans 15 residues. The germline V and J ends were trimmed by 4 bases and 0 bases, with 10 bases remaining between them. Germline loops: CDR1 SNHLY, CDR2 FYNNEI. DNA for the CDR3: TGTGCCAGCAGTGGCGGACTAAACTCCTACAATGAGCAGTTCTTC. It is translated as CASSGGLNSYNEQFF.

The genes are TRBV28 and TRBJ2-7, with TRBD1 matching over 10 bases. CDR3 length: 18 residues. CDR1 is MDHEN, CDR2 SYDVKM, per germline. V trimming: 2 bases; J trimming: 7 bases; junction bases outside the gene matches: 17. The CDR3 sequence: CASSLGWYRTGGVREQYF. CDR3 nucleotide sequence: TGTGCCAGCAGTTTAGGGTGGTATCGGACAGGGGGTGTCCGGGAGCAGTACTTC.

Only a few counts were recorded for this clone. The chain carries TRBV11-3 and TRBJ1-4; D remains ambiguous. V shed 3 bases and J shed 12 bases, with 14 bases lying between them. Germline loops: CDR1 SGHNT, CDR2 YENEEA. This CDR3 has 13 amino acids. The CDR3 reads CASSLRGSPQLFF. In DNA, the CDR3 is TGTGCCAGCAGCTTGAGAGGAAGCCCTCAACTGTTTTTT.

In this sample, this clone turned up once. The chain links TRBV27 to TRBJ2-5; 8 bases align to TRBD1. Germline V gene lookup returns CDR1 MNHEY and CDR2 SMNVEV (reference sequence). Trimming took 10 bases from V and 2 from J; bases not matched to a gene: 6. The CDR3 totals 13 residues. The DNA for the CDR3 is TGTGCCACCCAGAGGACAGGGCAAGAGACCCAGTACTTC. It is translated as CATQRTGQETQYF.

The gene calls are TRBV5-1 and TRBJ1-1; D possibly corresponds to TRBD1 (5 bases). Germline V CDR1 and CDR2: SGHRS, YFSETQ. This CDR3 comprises 14 residues. V lost 4 bases and J 2 bases, leaving 12 bases between the germline ends. For the CDR3, the DNA is TGCGCCAGCAGCGTAGGCAGGGCAAACACTGAAGCTTTCTTT. Residues: CASSVGRANTEAFF. The whole variable domain, filled in from reference TRBV5-1 and TRBJ1-1, reads KAGVTQTPRYLIKTRGQQVTLSCSPISGHRSVSWYQQTPGQGLQFLFEYFSETQRNKGNFPGRFSGRQFSNSRSEMNVSTLELGDSALYLCASSVGRANTEAFFGQGTRLTVV.

This clone occurred a few times. The chain carries TRBV5-1 and TRBJ2-7; the match to TRBD2 covers 10 bases. V shed 2 bases, J shed 7 bases, and the junction held 9 bases outside the gene matches. The germline CDR1 and CDR2 sequences are SGHRS and YFSETQ. The CDR3 has 15 amino acids. The CDR3 reads CASSLSGRATDEQYF. The CDR3 DNA follows: TGCGCCAGCAGCTTAAGCGGGAGGGCCACCGATGAGCAGTACTTC.

This clone showed up just once. V and J are TRBV19 and TRBJ1-5; D remains unclear. The CDR3 runs 13 residues. Germline V CDR1 and CDR2: LNHDA, SQIVND (reference sequence). V lost 6 bases and J 3 bases, leaving 9 bases between the germline ends. CDR3 protein: CASRGVPNQPQHF. CDR3 coding DNA: TGTGCCAGTAGAGGAGTGCCCAATCAGCCCCAGCATTTT.

The V and J genes are TRBV9 and TRBJ2-4, with TRBD1 identical over 9 bases. This CDR3 comprises 14 residues. Germline V CDR1 and CDR2: SGDLS, YYNGEE. The junction had 5 bases not matched to a gene; V was cut back by 3 bases and J by 7 bases. The CDR3 is CASSATGGGNIQYF. The CDR3 region has the DNA TGTGCCAGCAGCGCCACAGGGGGCGGGAACATTCAGTACTTC.

The chain combines TRBV12-5 with TRBJ2-3; maybe TRBD1 (6 bases). This CDR3 contains 14 residues. Trimming took off 5 bases at V and 7 bases at J, with 16 bases between the two ends. From germline, CDR1 is LGHNT and CDR2 FRNRAP. CDR3: CASGPSGAGYTQYF. In DNA form, the CDR3 reads TGTGCTAGTGGTCCCTCAGGGGCCGGATATACGCAGTATTTT. Combining the CDR3 with reference TRBV12-5 and TRBJ2-3 gives the whole variable domain DARVTQTPRHKVTEMGQEVTMRCQPILGHNTVFWYRQTMMQGLELLAYFRNRAPLDDSGMPKDRFSAEMPDATLATLKIQPSEPRDSAVYFCASGPSGAGYTQYFGPGTRLTVL.

The rearrangement uses TRBV25-1 and TRBJ1-1, with a tentative D call TRBD1 (5 bases). Trimming left V 3 bases short and J 5 bases short, with 16 bases between. Germline CDR1 and CDR2: MGHDK and SYGVNS. The length of the CDR3 is 15 residues. CDR3 amino acids: CASSDPGGAGTEAFF. The CDR3 nucleotides are TGTGCCAGCAGTGACCCCGGAGGGGCAGGTACTGAAGCTTTCTTT.

This sequence joins TRBV5-1 and TRBJ2-2, with TRBD1 as a possible D gene (6 bases). CDR1 is SGHRS, CDR2 YFSETQ, per germline. Trimming shortened V by 2 bases and J by 6 bases, and 14 bases separated the two germline ends. This CDR3 has 15 residues. DNA for the CDR3: TGCGCCAGCAGCTTTGTAGCAGGGGTCCCCGGGGAGCTGTTTTTT. This encodes CASSFVAGVPGELFF.

The CDR3 DNA is TGCGCCAGCAGCAGACAGGGGGATGAGCAGTTCTTC. Its translation: CASSRQGDEQFF. The J gene is TRBJ2-1, the V gene TRBV5-1, with 9 bases identical to TRBD1. Germline V gives CDR1 SGHRS, CDR2 YFSETQ. V was clipped by 4 bases and J by 8 bases; unmatched bases: 1. The CDR3 has 12 amino acids.

Of note for this clone: Compared with germline, one end of the junction differs, possibly owing to a read error. V is TRBV6-5 and J is TRBJ2-1; possible D gene TRBD2, 6 bases. In germline, CDR1 is MNHEY, CDR2 SVGAGI. There are 13 residues in the CDR3. CDR3 region: CAGSRRRDSEQFF. CDR3 sequence (DNA): TGTGCCGGCAGTAGACGCCGGGACTCCGAGCAGTTCTTC.